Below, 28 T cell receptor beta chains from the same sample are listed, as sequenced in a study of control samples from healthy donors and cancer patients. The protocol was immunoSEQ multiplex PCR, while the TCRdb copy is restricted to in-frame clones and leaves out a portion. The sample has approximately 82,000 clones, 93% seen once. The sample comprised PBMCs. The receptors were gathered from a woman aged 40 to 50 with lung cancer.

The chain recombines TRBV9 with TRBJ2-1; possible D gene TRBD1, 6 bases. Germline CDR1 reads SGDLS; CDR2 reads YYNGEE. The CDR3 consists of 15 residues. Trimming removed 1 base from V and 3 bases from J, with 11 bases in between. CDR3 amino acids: CASSVPGALYNEQFF. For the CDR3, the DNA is TGTGCCAGCAGCGTACCAGGGGCCCTCTACAATGAGCAGTTCTTC.

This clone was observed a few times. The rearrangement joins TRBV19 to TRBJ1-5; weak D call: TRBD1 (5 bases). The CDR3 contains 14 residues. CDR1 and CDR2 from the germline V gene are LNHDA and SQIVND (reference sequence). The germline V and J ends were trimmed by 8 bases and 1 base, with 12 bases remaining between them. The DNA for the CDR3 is TGTGCCAGTCGGGGGGGGGAGAGCAATCAGCCCCAGCATTTT. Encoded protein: CASRGGESNQPQHF.

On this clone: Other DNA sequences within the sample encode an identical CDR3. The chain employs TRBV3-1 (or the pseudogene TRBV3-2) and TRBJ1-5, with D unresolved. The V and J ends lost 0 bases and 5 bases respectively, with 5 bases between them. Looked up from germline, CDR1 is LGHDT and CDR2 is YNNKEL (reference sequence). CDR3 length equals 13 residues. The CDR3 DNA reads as TGTGCCAGCAGCCAAGATAGGGATCAGCCCCAGCATTTT. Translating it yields CASSQDRDQPQHF.

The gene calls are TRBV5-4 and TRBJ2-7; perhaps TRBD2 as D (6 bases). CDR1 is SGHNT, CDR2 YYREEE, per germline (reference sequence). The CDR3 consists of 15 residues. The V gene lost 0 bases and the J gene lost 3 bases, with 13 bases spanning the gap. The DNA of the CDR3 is TGTGCCAGCAGCTTGGGCGGGGAGGCTAGCTACGAGCAGTACTTC. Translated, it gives CASSLGGEASYEQYF. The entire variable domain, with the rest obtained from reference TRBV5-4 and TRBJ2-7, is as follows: ETGVTQSPTHLIKTRGQQVTLRCSSQSGHNTVSWYQQALGQGPQFIFQYYREEENGRGNFPPRFSGLQFPNYSSELNVNALELDDSALYLCASSLGGEASYEQYFGPGTRLTVT.

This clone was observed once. CDR3 loop: CASSQGQFYGTGNNSPLHF. For the CDR3, the DNA is TGTGCCAGCAGCCAAGGTCAGTTTTACGGGACTGGAAACAATTCACCCCTCCACTTT. The V gene is TRBV4-2, the J gene TRBJ1-6, with D maybe TRBD1 (5 bases). CDR1 is LGHNA, CDR2 YNFKEQ, per germline. The V and J ends lost 1 base and 7 bases respectively, with 23 bases between them. CDR3 length: 19 residues.

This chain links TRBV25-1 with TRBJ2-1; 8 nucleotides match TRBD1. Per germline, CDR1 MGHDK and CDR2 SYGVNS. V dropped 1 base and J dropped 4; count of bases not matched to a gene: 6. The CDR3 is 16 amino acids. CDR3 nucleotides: TGTGCCAGCAGTGAATGGGGTCAGGGGGCTTACAATGAGCAGTTCTTC. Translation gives CASSEWGQGAYNEQFF.

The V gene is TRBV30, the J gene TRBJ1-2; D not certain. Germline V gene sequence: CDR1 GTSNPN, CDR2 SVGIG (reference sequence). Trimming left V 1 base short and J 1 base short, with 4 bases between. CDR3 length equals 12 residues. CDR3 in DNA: TGTGCCTGGAGTGGTAATAACTATGGCTACACCTTC. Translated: CAWSGNNYGYTF.

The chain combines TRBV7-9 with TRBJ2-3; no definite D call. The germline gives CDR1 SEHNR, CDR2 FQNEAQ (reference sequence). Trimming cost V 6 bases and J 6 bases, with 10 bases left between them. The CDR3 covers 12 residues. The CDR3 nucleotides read TGTGCCAGCAGACAACCCCCGGATACGCAGTATTTT. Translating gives CASRQPPDTQYF.

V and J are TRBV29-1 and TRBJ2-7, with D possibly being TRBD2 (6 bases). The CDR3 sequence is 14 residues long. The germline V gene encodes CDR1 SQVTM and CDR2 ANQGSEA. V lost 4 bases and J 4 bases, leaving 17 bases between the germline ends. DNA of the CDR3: TGCAGCGTTGTGTTGGGACTTCAAGGGTACGAGCAGTACTTC. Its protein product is CSVVLGLQGYEQYF.

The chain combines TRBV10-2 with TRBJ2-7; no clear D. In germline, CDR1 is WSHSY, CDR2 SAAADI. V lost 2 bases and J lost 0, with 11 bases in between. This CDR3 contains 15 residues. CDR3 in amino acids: CASSEAYAYSYEQYF. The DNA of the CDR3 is TGCGCCAGCAGTGAGGCCTACGCCTACTCCTACGAGCAGTACTTC.

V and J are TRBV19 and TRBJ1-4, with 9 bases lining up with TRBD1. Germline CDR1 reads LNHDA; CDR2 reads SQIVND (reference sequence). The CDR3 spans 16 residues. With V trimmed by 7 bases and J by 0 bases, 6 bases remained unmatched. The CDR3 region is CASTQGTGPTNEKLFF. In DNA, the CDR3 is TGTGCCAGTACCCAAGGGACAGGGCCAACTAATGAAAAACTGTTTTTT.

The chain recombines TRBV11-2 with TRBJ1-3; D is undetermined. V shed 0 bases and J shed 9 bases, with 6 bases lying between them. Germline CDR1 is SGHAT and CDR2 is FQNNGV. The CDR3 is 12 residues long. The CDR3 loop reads CASSLEGSTIYF. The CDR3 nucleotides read TGTGCCAGCAGCTTAGAGGGTTCCACCATATATTTT.

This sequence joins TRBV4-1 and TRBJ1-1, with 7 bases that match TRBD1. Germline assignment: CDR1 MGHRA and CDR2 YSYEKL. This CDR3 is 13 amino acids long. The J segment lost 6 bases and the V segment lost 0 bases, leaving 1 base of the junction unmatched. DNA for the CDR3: TGCGCCAGCAGCCAAGAGACAGGGCCTGAAGCTTTCTTT. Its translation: CASSQETGPEAFF.

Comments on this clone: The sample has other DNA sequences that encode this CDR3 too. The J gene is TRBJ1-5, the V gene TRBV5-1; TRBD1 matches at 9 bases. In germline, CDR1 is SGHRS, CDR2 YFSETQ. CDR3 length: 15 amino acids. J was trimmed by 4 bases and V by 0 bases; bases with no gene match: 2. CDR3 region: CASSLDGQGNQPQHF. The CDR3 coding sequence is TGCGCCAGCAGCTTGGACGGACAGGGGAATCAGCCCCAGCATTTT.

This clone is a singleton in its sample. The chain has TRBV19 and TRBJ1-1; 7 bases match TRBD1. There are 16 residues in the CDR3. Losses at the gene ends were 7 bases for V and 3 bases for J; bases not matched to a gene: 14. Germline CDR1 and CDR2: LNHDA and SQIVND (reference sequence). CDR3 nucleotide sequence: TGTGCCAGTATTCAAGGGAGGGGGCTAAGGTACACTGAAGCTTTCTTT. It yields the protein CASIQGRGLRYTEAFF. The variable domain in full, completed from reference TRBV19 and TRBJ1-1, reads DGGITQSPKYLFRKEGQNVTLSCEQNLNHDAMYWYRQDPGQGLRLIYYSQIVNDFQKGDIAEGYSVSREKKESFPLTVTSAQKNPTAFYLCASIQGRGLRYTEAFFGQGTRLTVV.

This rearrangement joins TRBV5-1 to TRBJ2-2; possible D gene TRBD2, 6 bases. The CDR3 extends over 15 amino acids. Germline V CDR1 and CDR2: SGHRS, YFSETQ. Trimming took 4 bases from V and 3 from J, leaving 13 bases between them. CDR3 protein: CASSARRGDTGELFF. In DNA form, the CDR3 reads TGCGCCAGCAGCGCTCGGCGGGGAGACACCGGGGAGCTGTTTTTT.

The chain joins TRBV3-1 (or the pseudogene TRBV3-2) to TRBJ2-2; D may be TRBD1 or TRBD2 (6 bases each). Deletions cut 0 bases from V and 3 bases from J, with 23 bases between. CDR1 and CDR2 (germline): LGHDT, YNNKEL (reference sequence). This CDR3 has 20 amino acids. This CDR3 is CASSQDWGAWGIGHTGELFF. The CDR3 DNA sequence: TGTGCCAGCAGCCAAGATTGGGGGGCTTGGGGCATTGGACACACCGGGGAGCTGTTTTTT.

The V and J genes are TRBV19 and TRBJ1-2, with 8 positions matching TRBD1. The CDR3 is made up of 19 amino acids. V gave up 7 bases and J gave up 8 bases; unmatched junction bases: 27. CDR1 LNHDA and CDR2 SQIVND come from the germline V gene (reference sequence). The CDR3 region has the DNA TGTGCCAGTAATGTCCCCAGAATAAGCTCACAGGACAGGGCCGTGGGCTACACCTTC. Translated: CASNVPRISSQDRAVGYTF.

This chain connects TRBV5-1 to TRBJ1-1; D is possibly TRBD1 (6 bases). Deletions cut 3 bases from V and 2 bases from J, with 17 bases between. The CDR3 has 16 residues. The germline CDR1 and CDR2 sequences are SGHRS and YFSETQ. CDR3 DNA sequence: TGCGCCAGCAGCTCGGAGGATTGGACAGTAAACACTGAAGCTTTCTTT. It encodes CASSSEDWTVNTEAFF. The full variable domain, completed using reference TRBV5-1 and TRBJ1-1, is KAGVTQTPRYLIKTRGQQVTLSCSPISGHRSVSWYQQTPGQGLQFLFEYFSETQRNKGNFPGRFSGRQFSNSRSEMNVSTLELGDSALYLCASSSEDWTVNTEAFFGQGTRLTVV.

CDR3 sequence reads: CASSTPGASYWGGEMNTEAFF. The CDR3 DNA follows: TGTGCCAGCAGTACCCCAGGGGCAAGTTATTGGGGGGGAGAAATGAACACTGAAGCTTTCTTT. This chain joins TRBV28 and TRBJ1-1; D is perhaps TRBD1 (6 bases). The germline V gene has CDR1 MDHEN and CDR2 SYDVKM. The CDR3 consists of 21 residues. V gave up 5 bases and J gave up 0 bases, with 31 bases separating them.

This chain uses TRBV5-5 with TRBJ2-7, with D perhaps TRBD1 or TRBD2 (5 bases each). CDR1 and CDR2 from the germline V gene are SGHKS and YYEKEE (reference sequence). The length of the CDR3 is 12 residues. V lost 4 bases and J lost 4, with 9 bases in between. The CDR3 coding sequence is TGTGCCAGCAGCAGAGGGGTTTACGAGCAGTACTTC. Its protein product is CASSRGVYEQYF.

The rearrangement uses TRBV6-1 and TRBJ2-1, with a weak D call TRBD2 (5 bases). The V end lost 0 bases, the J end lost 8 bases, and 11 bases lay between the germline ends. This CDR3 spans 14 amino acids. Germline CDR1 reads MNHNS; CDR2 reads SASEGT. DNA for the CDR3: TGTGCCAGCAGTGAAGCCTCGGTCGGGGATGAGCAGTTCTTC. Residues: CASSEASVGDEQFF.

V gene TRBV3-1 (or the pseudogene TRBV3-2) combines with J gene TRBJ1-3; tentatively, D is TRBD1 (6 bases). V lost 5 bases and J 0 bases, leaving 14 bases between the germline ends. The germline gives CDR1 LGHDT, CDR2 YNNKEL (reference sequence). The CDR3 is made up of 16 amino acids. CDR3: CASSAGGPLSGNTIYF. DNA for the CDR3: TGTGCCAGCAGCGCGGGGGGGCCGCTCTCTGGAAACACCATATATTTT.

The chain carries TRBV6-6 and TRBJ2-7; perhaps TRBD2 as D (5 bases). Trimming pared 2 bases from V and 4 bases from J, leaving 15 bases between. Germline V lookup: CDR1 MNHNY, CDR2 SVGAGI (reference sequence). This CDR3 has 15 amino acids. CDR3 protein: CASSYPGSRGYEQYF. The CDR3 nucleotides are TGTGCCAGCAGTTACCCGGGCTCCCGAGGGTACGAGCAGTACTTC.

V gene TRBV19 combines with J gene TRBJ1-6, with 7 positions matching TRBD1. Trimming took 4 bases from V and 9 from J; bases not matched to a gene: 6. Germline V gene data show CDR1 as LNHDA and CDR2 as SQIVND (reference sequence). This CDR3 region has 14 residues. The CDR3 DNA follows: TGTGCCAGTAGTACACAGGGGAAAGGTTCACCCCTCCACTTT. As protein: CASSTQGKGSPLHF.

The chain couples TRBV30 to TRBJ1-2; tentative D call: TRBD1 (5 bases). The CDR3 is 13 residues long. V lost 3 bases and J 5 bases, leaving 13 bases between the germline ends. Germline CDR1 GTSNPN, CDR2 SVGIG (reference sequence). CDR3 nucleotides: TGTGCCTGGAGCCAGGGCAGAGGGTATGGCTACACCTTC. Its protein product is CAWSQGRGYGYTF.

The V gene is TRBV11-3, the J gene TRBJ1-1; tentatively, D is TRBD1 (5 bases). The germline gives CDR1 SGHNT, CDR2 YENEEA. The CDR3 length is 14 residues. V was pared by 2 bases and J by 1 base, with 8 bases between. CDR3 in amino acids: CASSLNQGNTEAFF. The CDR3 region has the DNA TGTGCCAGCAGCTTAAATCAGGGGAACACTGAAGCTTTCTTT. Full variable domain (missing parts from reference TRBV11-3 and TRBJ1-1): EAGVVQSPRYKIIEKKQPVAFWCNPISGHNTLYWYLQNLGQGPELLIRYENEEAVDDSQLPKDRFSAERLKGVDSTLKIQPAELGDSAVYLCASSLNQGNTEAFFGQGTRLTVV.

Here the CDR3 reads CASSIWENTEAFF. In DNA form, the CDR3 reads TGTGCCAGTAGTATTTGGGAGAACACTGAAGCTTTCTTT. The chain joins TRBV19 to TRBJ1-1, with D hard to call. The CDR3 is 13 amino acids. Germline assignment: CDR1 LNHDA and CDR2 SQIVND (reference sequence). Trimming shortened V by 3 bases and J by 1 base, and 6 bases separated the two germline ends.